The clone carrying this T cell receptor beta chain was seen only a few times. No antigen is known for it. TCRdb fed the RT-PCR reads into MiXCR, producing one record per CDR3 protein. The top ten hold 11% of the sample, which has about 540,000 distinct CDR3 sequences, less than 15% seen once. The record originates from a study of response to subunit inactivated influenza vaccine. General study results and limits: The study's authors posited that every seasonal influenza vaccination enlists few new T cells.

This CDR3 spans 13 amino acids. Germline V lookup: CDR1 SQVTM, CDR2 ANQGSEA. Deletions cut 4 bases from V and 0 bases from J, with 9 bases between. The specimen was PBMCs from blood, collected about 13 days after vaccination. This receptor was taken from a man between 50 and 59 years old who received an inactivated influenza vaccine. The rearrangement joins TRBV29-1 to TRBJ1-1; D is undetermined. The CDR3 sequence: CSVGVSVNTEAFF. CDR3 in DNA: TGCAGCGTTGGGGTGTCGGTGAACACTGAAGCTTTCTTT.